This T cell receptor (beta chain) was found in a study of T cell responses to AZD1222 COVID-19 vaccine. CDR3 size: 15 residues. The ends lost 4 bases at V and 1 base at J; junction bases unmatched: 1. CDR1 and CDR2 (germline): MRHNA, SNTAGT. Data came from immunoSEQ multiplex PCR; TCRdb stores just in-frame clones and leaves some out. The sample consists of some 160,000 clones, around 85% of them appearing once. This clone was detected ten times or more. This clonotype originated in an adult who received the AZD1222 COVID-19 vaccine. The starting material was peripheral blood, obtained 28 days after the second AZD1222 dose. The chain carries TRBV6-4 and TRBJ2-3; 11 nucleotides align to TRBD2. DNA of the CDR3: TGTGCCAGCAGTGCGACTAGCGGGGGCACAGATACGCAGTATTTT. This gives the protein CASSATSGGTDTQYF.